The clone carrying this T cell receptor beta chain was recorded once. Its target is not known. The CDR3 loop spans 12 amino acids. The V and J ends lost 1 base and 12 bases, in that order; junction bases with no gene match: 5. Donors sampled were nominally healthy, though unrecorded immune exposures were likely. These data come from a study of cytomegalovirus exposure and HLA in healthy donors. Findings and caveats of the study: In a later analysis, specific HLA alleles were associated with over 15,000 TCR beta sequences at a 0.05 false discovery rate.

60 Vbeta and 13 Jbeta primers were used in PCR. Per the original data handling: In a later analysis, around 11 million of around 75 million unique beta chains occurred in at least two donors. Libraries were prepared by immunoSEQ multiplex PCR; TCRdb keeps only in-frame clonotypes and omits some of them. The V and J calls and the clone size are those of that table, but D and trimming were determined from the DNA. Of fewer than 130,000 clones listed, less than 85% are singletons. The receptor's source is a man between 25 and 39 years old in good health and CMV-seropositive. The V gene is TRBV23-1, the J gene TRBJ1-2; TRBD1 matches at 7 bases. TRBV23-1 is designated an ORF whose function remains uncertain. The sample was PBMCs. This CDR3 is CASSQCGRGNTF. The CDR3 bases are TGCGCCAGCAGTCAATGCGGCAGGGGGAACACCTTC.